Each of the 16 T cell receptor beta chains below was sequenced from the same sample in a study of blood T cell repertoires in COVID-19 (TCRdb year 2020). The library relied on the immunoSEQ multiplex PCR assay. TCRdb's version of the immuneACCESS table is confined to in-frame rearrangements and falls short of the full clone set. An unresolved V gene accounts for under half of the shortfall where checked; the remainder is of unknown origin. Across this sample there are roughly 77,000 clones, with roughly 72% seen only once. Of the sample, about 15% is held by the ten largest clones. Sequencing was carried out using peripheral blood. These receptors came from a man in his fifties or sixties with COVID-19, enrolled during active disease.

This clone has a handful of counts. The genes are TRBV6-5 and TRBJ1-2; D possibly corresponds to TRBD1 (5 bases). V was cut by 7 bases and J by 1 base, with 16 bases left in between. CDR3 length: 15 residues. Germline loops: CDR1 MNHEY, CDR2 SVGAGI. The CDR3: CASTKPQGGNYGYTF. CDR3 in DNA: TGTGCCAGCACCAAACCCCAGGGTGGTAACTATGGCTACACCTTC.

The J gene is TRBJ2-7, the V gene TRBV9, with D possibly matching TRBD2 (5 bases). The V end lost 3 bases, the J end lost 2 bases, and 15 bases lay between the germline ends. Germline lookup yields CDR1 SGDLS and CDR2 YYNGEE. The CDR3 is 15 residues long. CDR3 nucleotide sequence: TGTGCCAGCAGCGCAACAGACGGGAAAACCTACGAGCAGTACTTC. It translates to CASSATDGKTYEQYF.

V gene TRBV7-2 combines with J gene TRBJ2-1; D is unresolved. Looked up from germline, CDR1 is SGHTA and CDR2 is FQGNSA. V was trimmed by 1 base and J by 2 bases, leaving 9 bases between them. The CDR3 has 15 residues. This CDR3 reads CASSLGVAAYNEQFF. The CDR3 DNA sequence: TGTGCCAGCAGCTTAGGTGTAGCAGCCTACAATGAGCAGTTCTTC.

The chain carries TRBV2 and TRBJ1-2; D remains ambiguous. Trimming took 4 bases from V and 5 from J, leaving 11 bases between them. This CDR3 has 13 residues. The germline gives CDR1 SNHLY, CDR2 FYNNEI. The CDR3 here is CASSGTTDYGYTF. The DNA for the CDR3 is TGTGCCAGCAGTGGTACGACTGATTATGGCTACACCTTC.

This chain connects TRBV6-5 to TRBJ2-7; weak D call: TRBD2 (5 bases). Germline-derived CDR1 and CDR2 are MNHEY and SVGAGI. Trimming took 6 bases from V and 6 from J, leaving 12 bases between them. The CDR3 has 12 amino acids. Here the CDR3 reads CASSALRGEQYF. CDR3 sequence (DNA): TGTGCCAGCAGCGCGTTACGGGGCGAGCAGTACTTC.

At least ten counts were recorded for this clone. This chain joins TRBV3-1 (or the pseudogene TRBV3-2) and TRBJ2-1; TRBD2 aligns across 13 bases. CDR1 is LGHDT and CDR2 is YNNKEL in the germline V gene (reference sequence). Trimming cost V 4 bases and J 8 bases; bases outside gene matches: 5. The CDR3 consists of 15 residues. DNA of the CDR3: TGTGCCAGCAGCCGCACTAGCGGGGGGGCCTATGAGCAGTTCTTC. It encodes CASSRTSGGAYEQFF.

The chain is built from TRBV18 and TRBJ1-4; no reliable D call. The CDR3 length is 14 residues. Per germline, CDR1 KGHSH and CDR2 LQKENI. Trimming shortened V by 2 bases and J by 5 bases, and 9 bases separated the two germline ends. The CDR3 region has the DNA TGTGCCAGCTCACCAACCAGAAGAAATGAAAAACTGTTTTTT. As protein: CASSPTRRNEKLFF.

The CDR3 DNA follows: TGTGCCAGCAGCTTAGAGGGGGCGGGTGAGCAGTTCTTC. Its protein is CASSLEGAGEQFF. The chain couples TRBV7-3 to TRBJ2-1; 7 bases are shared with TRBD1. Looked up from germline, CDR1 is SGHTA and CDR2 is FQGTGA. Unmatched junction bases numbered 4, after V lost 2 bases and J lost 9 bases. The CDR3 spans 13 residues.

The chain couples TRBV20-1 to TRBJ2-5; D is undetermined. V was trimmed by 3 bases and J by 2 bases, leaving 4 bases between them. The CDR3 consists of 11 residues. CDR1 and CDR2 (germline): DFQATT, SNEGSKA (reference sequence). Here the CDR3 reads CSASLQETQYF. Written as DNA, the CDR3 is TGCAGTGCTAGTCTGCAAGAGACCCAGTACTTC.

The genes are TRBV5-1 and TRBJ1-4; TRBD1 matches at 12 bases. The germline V gene encodes CDR1 SGHRS and CDR2 YFSETQ. Losses at the gene ends were 1 base for V and 8 bases for J; bases not matched to a gene: 3. The length of the CDR3 is 15 residues. The CDR3 sequence: CASSLRDRGQEKLFF. CDR3 in DNA: TGCGCCAGCAGCTTGCGGGACAGGGGGCAAGAAAAACTGTTTTTT. Together with reference TRBV5-1 and TRBJ1-4, the CDR3 gives the full variable domain: KAGVTQTPRYLIKTRGQQVTLSCSPISGHRSVSWYQQTPGQGLQFLFEYFSETQRNKGNFPGRFSGRQFSNSRSEMNVSTLELGDSALYLCASSLRDRGQEKLFFGSGTQLSVL.

This clone was detected only once. This chain uses TRBV5-6 with TRBJ2-7; 8 nucleotides agree with TRBD2. Germline CDR1 is SGHDT and CDR2 is YYEEEE. V was pared by 2 bases and J by 5 bases, with 6 bases of the junction left unmatched. The CDR3 contains 14 residues. The CDR3 nucleotides are TGTGCCAGCAGCTTAGAAGCGGGGGTGGACGAGCAGTACTTC. It encodes CASSLEAGVDEQYF.

In the case of this clone: This CDR3 is also generated by other DNA sequences in the sample. The chain couples TRBV28 to TRBJ2-7, with D uncertain. The CDR3 loop spans 14 amino acids. The V gene's germline CDR1 is MDHEN and CDR2 SYDVKM. V was trimmed by 5 bases and J by 3 bases, leaving 14 bases between them. CDR3 protein: CASSLTDTLYEQYF. The CDR3 DNA reads as TGTGCCAGCAGTCTAACTGATACCCTCTACGAGCAGTACTTC. Variable domain in full (rest from reference TRBV28 and TRBJ2-7): DVKVTQSSRYLVKRTGEKVFLECVQDMDHENMFWYRQDPGLGLRLIYFSYDVKMKEKGDIPEGYSVSREKKERFSLILESASTNQTSMYLCASSLTDTLYEQYFGPGTRLTVT.

CDR3 amino acids: CASSGVGEGEAFF. The CDR3 nucleotides read TGTGCCAGCAGTGGTGTTGGGGAGGGTGAAGCTTTCTTT. V and J are TRBV2 and TRBJ1-1; the D is unclear. The CDR3 runs 13 residues. The germline V and J ends were trimmed by 4 bases and 7 bases, with 13 bases remaining between them. CDR1 is SNHLY and CDR2 is FYNNEI in the germline V gene.

There are a few counts of this clone. This chain links TRBV24-1 with TRBJ2-1; D is unclear. Germline V gene sequence: CDR1 KGHDR, CDR2 SFDVKD. The CDR3 has 15 amino acids. The ends were cut back, 8 bases at V and 5 bases at J, with 18 bases in the middle. The DNA of the CDR3 is TGTGCCACCACCTTAGGAGCGAGGATCAACAATGAGCAGTTCTTC. This encodes CATTLGARINNEQFF.

The chain links TRBV6-1 to TRBJ2-7, with D tentatively TRBD1 (6 bases). Germline V gene lookup returns CDR1 MNHNS and CDR2 SASEGT. V was cut by 1 base and J by 2 bases, with 9 bases left in between. CDR3 length: 14 residues. CDR3 in DNA: TGTGCCAGCAGTGAAGGAGGGGGTGCCTACGAGCAGTACTTC. It is translated as CASSEGGGAYEQYF.

In its sample, this clone was seen a few times. This chain joins TRBV6-4 and TRBJ1-2, with TRBD1 identical over 12 bases. The CDR3 spans 15 residues. Germline V gene data show CDR1 as MRHNA and CDR2 as SNTAGT. Germline trimming cut 6 bases from V and 6 bases from J; bases unmatched to any gene: 8. CDR3 nucleotide sequence: TGTGCCAGCAGGGCCGGGACAGGGGGCAACCATGGCTACACCTTC. It yields the protein CASRAGTGGNHGYTF.